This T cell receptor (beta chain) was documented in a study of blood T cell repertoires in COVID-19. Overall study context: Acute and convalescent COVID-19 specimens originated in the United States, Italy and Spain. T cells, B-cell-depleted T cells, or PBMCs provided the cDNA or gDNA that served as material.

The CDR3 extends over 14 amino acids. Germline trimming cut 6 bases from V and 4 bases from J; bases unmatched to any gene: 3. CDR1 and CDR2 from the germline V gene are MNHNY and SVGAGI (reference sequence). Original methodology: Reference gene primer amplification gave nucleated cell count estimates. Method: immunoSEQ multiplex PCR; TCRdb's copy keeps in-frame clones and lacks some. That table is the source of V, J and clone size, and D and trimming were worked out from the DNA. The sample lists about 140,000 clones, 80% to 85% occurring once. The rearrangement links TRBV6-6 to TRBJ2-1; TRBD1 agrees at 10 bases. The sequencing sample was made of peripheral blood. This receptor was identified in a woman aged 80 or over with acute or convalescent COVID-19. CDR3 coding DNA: TGTGCCAGCAGGCCGGGACAGGGGTACAATGAGCAGTTCTTC. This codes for CASRPGQGYNEQFF.